The 26 T cell receptor beta chains below come from one sample, sequenced in a study of human T cells and chemical hapten exposure. Sample time point: patch test 2, 6 weeks after DPC sensitization. Noted treatment: therapeutic diphenylcyclopropenone sensitization with weekly scalp DPC. In TCRdb, the RACE reads were re-called with MiXCR into one record per CDR3 protein. The table records around 67,000 distinct CDR3 sequences, 8.5% of them present only once. The specimen comprised whole blood, sampled in connection with sensitization to the hapten diphenylcyclopropenone (DPC). These receptors were obtained from a woman in her 50s with alopecia areata. Some clones in this sample may be carry-over from other donors' samples.

This rearrangement joins TRBV20-1 to TRBJ2-1, with TRBD2 as a possible D gene (5 bases). CDR1 is DFQATT and CDR2 is SNEGSKA in the germline V gene (reference sequence). The CDR3 loop spans 13 amino acids. Trimming removed 0 bases at V and 9 bases at J, with 12 bases between. CDR3 sequence: CSARDQRAGEQFF. CDR3 nucleotide sequence: TGCAGTGCTAGAGATCAGAGGGCTGGTGAGCAGTTCTTC.

The sample holds many counts of this clonotype. The gene calls are TRBV6-2 or TRBV6-3 and TRBJ2-6; TRBD2 matches at 10 bases. Germline-derived CDR1 and CDR2 are MNHEY and SVGEGT. The CDR3 is made up of 19 amino acids. With 6 bases clipped from V and 1 base from J, the junction kept 12 bases outside the gene matches. The chain's CDR3 is CASSKLQAGGPSGANVLTF. The DNA of the CDR3 is TGTGCCAGCAGCAAGCTACAAGCGGGGGGGCCTTCTGGGGCCAACGTCCTGACTTTC.

The V gene is TRBV5-6, the J gene TRBJ1-1, with D tentatively TRBD1 (5 bases). This CDR3 is 13 amino acids long. Germline V lookup: CDR1 SGHDT, CDR2 YYEEEE. V shed 4 bases and J shed 4 bases, with 11 bases lying between them. CDR3 amino acids: CASSLREGTEAFF. The CDR3 bases are TGTGCCAGCAGCCTCAGGGAGGGCACTGAAGCTTTCTTT.

The chain couples TRBV28 to TRBJ2-1; TRBD2 is a possible D gene (6 bases). The germline V and J ends were trimmed by 8 bases and 2 bases, with 13 bases remaining between them. Germline V gives CDR1 MDHEN, CDR2 SYDVKM. The CDR3 loop spans 14 amino acids. CDR3 in amino acids: CASGARETYNEQFF. The CDR3 DNA is TGTGCCAGCGGGGCTCGGGAGACCTACAATGAGCAGTTCTTC.

This chain uses TRBV6-2 or TRBV6-3 with TRBJ1-5; D unclear. The length of the CDR3 is 15 residues. Between the trimmed V and J ends, which lost 2 bases and 2 bases, there was a span of 10 bases. The germline CDR1 and CDR2 sequences are MNHEY and SVGEGT. The CDR3 nucleotides read TGTGCCAGCAGTTACGGTCGGATCGGCAATCAGCCCCAGCATTTT. Its translation: CASSYGRIGNQPQHF.

The table lists this clonotype with a few counts. The chain has TRBV18 and TRBJ1-1; D call uncertain. The CDR3 loop spans 14 amino acids. Trimming removed 2 bases from V and 1 base from J, with 8 bases in between. Looked up from germline, CDR1 is KGHSH and CDR2 is LQKENI. The CDR3 is CASSPGEQNTEAFF. The CDR3 DNA follows: TGTGCCAGCTCACCAGGGGAACAGAACACTGAAGCTTTCTTT.

This clonotype was seen only a few times. This chain uses TRBV10-3 with TRBJ2-1; weak D call: TRBD2 (5 bases). Trimming cost V 8 bases and J 5 bases, with 7 bases left between them. The CDR3 loop spans 11 amino acids. Germline V lookup: CDR1 ENHRY, CDR2 SYGVKD. The CDR3 DNA reads as TGTGCCATCCGGGGTAACAATGAGCAGTTCTTC. Its protein is CAIRGNNEQFF.

This sequence joins TRBV5-1 and TRBJ2-2; TRBD2 agrees at 9 bases. Germline trimming cut 3 bases from V and 2 bases from J; bases unmatched to any gene: 11. This CDR3 contains 18 residues. Germline V gene data show CDR1 as SGHRS and CDR2 as YFSETQ. The CDR3 loop is CASSYGNLGLANTGELFF. The CDR3 nucleotides read TGCGCCAGCAGCTACGGGAACCTGGGACTAGCCAACACCGGGGAGCTGTTTTTT.

This clonotype was seen a single time. CDR3 bases: TGCGCCAGCAGGGCTAGCGGGGGCATGGCAGATACGCAGTATTTT. It codes for CASRASGGMADTQYF. The rearrangement uses TRBV10-2 and TRBJ2-3, with 10 bases that match TRBD2. The CDR3 is made up of 15 amino acids. Germline values: CDR1 WSHSY, CDR2 SAAADI. Trimming took 6 bases from V and 4 from J; bases not matched to a gene: 7.

This clonotype was observed a few times. V is TRBV20-1 and J is TRBJ2-3; 9 bases fit TRBD2. Trimming took 6 bases from V and 0 from J; bases not matched to a gene: 16. Germline assignment: CDR1 DFQATT and CDR2 SNEGSKA (reference sequence). The CDR3 spans 18 residues. CDR3 protein: CSAHLLAGDPISTDTQYF. In nucleotides, the CDR3 is TGCAGTGCACATTTACTAGCGGGCGACCCCATTAGCACAGATACGCAGTATTTT.

In its sample, this clonotype was seen many times. This chain connects TRBV10-3 to TRBJ2-1, with 14 bases that match TRBD2. Losses at the gene ends were 6 bases for V and 12 bases for J; bases not matched to a gene: 10. The germline V gene encodes CDR1 ENHRY and CDR2 SYGVKD. The CDR3 covers 15 residues. The CDR3 reads CAIRAMTSGRGGQFF. CDR3 DNA sequence: TGTGCCATCAGGGCGATGACTAGCGGGAGGGGGGGGCAGTTCTTC.

This clonotype was detected only a few times. V gene TRBV10-2 combines with J gene TRBJ2-2, with TRBD2 matching over 11 bases. Germline-derived CDR1 and CDR2 are WSHSY and SAAADI. This CDR3 region has 15 residues. J gave up 3 bases and V 6 bases, and 3 bases lay outside the gene matches. CDR3 DNA sequence: TGCGCCAGCAGGAAACTAGCGGGAGACACCGGGGAGCTGTTTTTT. Its translation is CASRKLAGDTGELFF.

This clonotype was counted many times. This chain joins TRBV20-1 and TRBJ2-5; no clear D. The V and J ends lost 6 bases and 2 bases respectively, with 16 bases between them. The CDR3 has 14 residues. The germline gives CDR1 DFQATT, CDR2 SNEGSKA (reference sequence). The CDR3 sequence is CSAFGQDPQETQYF. DNA of the CDR3: TGCAGTGCCTTCGGCCAGGATCCTCAAGAGACCCAGTACTTC.

V and J are TRBV4-3 and TRBJ2-3, with D perhaps matching TRBD1 or TRBD2 (5 bases each). This CDR3 is 17 amino acids long. Trimming took off 4 bases at V and 6 bases at J, with 23 bases between the two ends. Per germline, CDR1 LGHNA and CDR2 YSLEER. The CDR3 DNA is TGCGCCAGCAGCCTAAGTCCGGGGCTTACCGATTCGGATACGCAGTATTTT. Encoded protein: CASSLSPGLTDSDTQYF.

In this sample, this clonotype turned up a few times. The V and J genes are TRBV12-5 and TRBJ2-6, with D unclear. The germline CDR1 and CDR2 sequences are LGHNT and FRNRAP. V lost 8 bases to trimming and J lost 1 base, with 12 bases between them. There are 15 residues in the CDR3. CDR3 sequence (DNA): TGTGCTAGTCCGCCCTCGGTGTCTGGGGCCAACGTCCTGACTTTC. It is translated as CASPPSVSGANVLTF.

V gene TRBV10-3 combines with J gene TRBJ2-7, with D perhaps TRBD1 (7 bases). CDR1 is ENHRY and CDR2 is SYGVKD in the germline V gene. The CDR3 has 15 residues. The V end lost 6 bases, the J end lost 4 bases, and 19 bases lay between the germline ends. The CDR3 sequence is CAIREGQSSSYEQYF. For the CDR3, the DNA is TGTGCCATCAGGGAGGGACAGTCAAGCAGTTACGAGCAGTACTTC.

The chain employs TRBV5-6 and TRBJ1-2, with 9 bases lining up with TRBD1. This CDR3 spans 15 amino acids. Trimming at V came to 3 bases and at J to 8 bases, leaving 11 bases not matched to a gene. CDR1 SGHDT and CDR2 YYEEEE come from the germline V gene. This CDR3 is CASSSPGTGLDGYTF. The CDR3 nucleotides are TGTGCCAGCAGCTCCCCCGGGACAGGGCTAGACGGCTACACCTTC.

This sequence joins TRBV7-9 and TRBJ2-1, with 12 bases matching TRBD1. V was pared by 2 bases and J by 8 bases, with 13 bases of the junction left unmatched. Germline lookup yields CDR1 SEHNR and CDR2 FQNEAQ (reference sequence). The length of the CDR3 is 18 residues. DNA for the CDR3: TGTGCCAGCAGCTTAAGAGTCCAAGGGACAGGGGGCAGGTATGAGCAGTTCTTC. Its protein product is CASSLRVQGTGGRYEQFF.

The V and J genes are TRBV7-9 and TRBJ2-3, with 12 nucleotides matching TRBD1. Germline CDR1 SEHNR, CDR2 FQNEAQ (reference sequence). This CDR3 comprises 16 residues. With V trimmed by 5 bases and J by 4 bases, 7 bases remained unmatched. The CDR3 here is CASSPGTGGAADTQYF. CDR3 DNA: TGTGCCAGCAGCCCTGGGACAGGGGGCGCAGCAGATACGCAGTATTTT.

This chain links TRBV29-1 with TRBJ1-5; D possibly corresponds to TRBD1 (5 bases). The V end was cut by 5 bases, the J end by 4 bases, with 9 bases between. From germline, CDR1 is SQVTM and CDR2 ANQGSEA. This CDR3 comprises 12 residues. CDR3 sequence: CSVQKGNQPQHF. Written as DNA, the CDR3 is TGCAGCGTTCAAAAGGGGAATCAGCCCCAGCATTTT.

Ten or more counts support this clonotype. The rearrangement links TRBV5-1 to TRBJ1-1; D gene uncertain. Per the germline V gene, CDR1 is SGHRS and CDR2 is YFSETQ. The germline V and J ends were trimmed by 4 bases and 5 bases, with 12 bases remaining between them. The CDR3 loop spans 13 amino acids. CDR3 bases: TGCGCCAGCAGCCCACTTGGGGTAACTGAAGCTTTCTTT. Translation gives CASSPLGVTEAFF.

This clonotype was counted only a few times. The gene calls are TRBV25-1 and TRBJ2-7; 8 bases are shared with TRBD1. The V gene's germline CDR1 is MGHDK and CDR2 SYGVNS. The CDR3 totals 14 residues. With 5 bases clipped from V and 4 bases from J, the junction kept 7 bases outside the gene matches. In DNA, the CDR3 is TGTGCCAGCAGTCCCGGACAGGGTGGGTACGAGCAGTACTTC. Translation gives CASSPGQGGYEQYF.

The chain joins TRBV12-3 or TRBV12-4 to TRBJ2-5; D gene ambiguous. Trimming shortened V by 1 base and J by 4 bases, and 7 bases separated the two germline ends. This CDR3 contains 13 residues. Here the CDR3 DNA reads TGTGCCAGCAGTTTAGGGCTAGGAGAGACCCAGTACTTC. It is translated as CASSLGLGETQYF.

This clonotype occurred a few times. This chain links TRBV12-5 with TRBJ1-1, with no clear D. The CDR3 length is 11 residues. CDR1 and CDR2 from the germline V gene are LGHNT and FRNRAP. Trimming shortened V by 8 bases and J by 0 bases, and 4 bases separated the two germline ends. The CDR3: CASTMNTEAFF. Here the CDR3 DNA reads TGTGCTAGTACCATGAACACTGAAGCTTTCTTT.

This clonotype was seen repeatedly, ten times or more. The J gene is TRBJ2-3, the V gene TRBV27; TRBD2 agrees at 8 bases. Germline lookup yields CDR1 MNHEY and CDR2 SMNVEV (reference sequence). The CDR3 extends over 15 amino acids. After removal of 7 bases from V and 3 bases from J, the junction contained 9 bases not matched to a gene. CDR3 loop: CASTQLAEGTDTQYF. DNA for the CDR3: TGTGCCAGCACCCAACTAGCGGAGGGAACAGATACGCAGTATTTT.

This clonotype was seen ten or more times. The J gene is TRBJ1-1, the V gene TRBV3-1, with D tentatively TRBD1 (5 bases). V lost 4 bases to trimming and J lost 7 bases, with 16 bases between them. Germline V gives CDR1 LGHDT, CDR2 YNNKEL (reference sequence). This CDR3 spans 14 amino acids. CDR3 loop: CASSLAGQGREAFF. The CDR3 DNA sequence: TGTGCCAGCAGCCTCGCAGGGCAGGGTCGTGAAGCTTTCTTT.